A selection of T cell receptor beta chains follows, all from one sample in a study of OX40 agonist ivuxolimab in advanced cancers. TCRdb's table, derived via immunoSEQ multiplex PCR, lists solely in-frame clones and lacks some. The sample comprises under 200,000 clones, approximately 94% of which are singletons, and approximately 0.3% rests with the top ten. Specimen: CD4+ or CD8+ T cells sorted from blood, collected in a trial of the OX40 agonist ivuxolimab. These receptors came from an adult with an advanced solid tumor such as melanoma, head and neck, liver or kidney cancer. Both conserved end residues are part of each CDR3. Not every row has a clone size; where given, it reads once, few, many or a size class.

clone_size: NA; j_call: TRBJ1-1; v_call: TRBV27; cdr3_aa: CASSLGGWGTEAFF
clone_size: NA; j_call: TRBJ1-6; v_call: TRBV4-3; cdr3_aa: CASSTGTGYNSPLHF
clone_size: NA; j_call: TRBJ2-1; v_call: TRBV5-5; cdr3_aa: CASSKDRDRTNEQFF
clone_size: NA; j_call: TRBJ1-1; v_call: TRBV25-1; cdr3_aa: CASSEFGQLNTEAFF
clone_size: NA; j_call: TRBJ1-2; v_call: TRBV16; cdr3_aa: CASTQGRVHGYTF
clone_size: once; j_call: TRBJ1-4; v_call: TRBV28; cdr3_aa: CASSKARGGREKLFF
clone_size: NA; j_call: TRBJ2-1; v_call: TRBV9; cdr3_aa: CASSPYSFYNEQFF
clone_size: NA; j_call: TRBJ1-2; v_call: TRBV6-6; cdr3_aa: CASSLDRVHGYTF
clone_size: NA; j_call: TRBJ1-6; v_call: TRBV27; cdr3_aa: CASSLYRNSPLHF
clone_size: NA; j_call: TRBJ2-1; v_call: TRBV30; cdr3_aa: CAWSGLKVRGRGEFF
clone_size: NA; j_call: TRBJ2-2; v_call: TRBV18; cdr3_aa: CASSPTADRGNTGELFF
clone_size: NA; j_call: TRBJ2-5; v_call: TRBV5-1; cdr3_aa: CASSPAGRDSWETQYF
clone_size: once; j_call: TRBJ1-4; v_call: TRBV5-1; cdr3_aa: CASSPRQGQANEKLFF
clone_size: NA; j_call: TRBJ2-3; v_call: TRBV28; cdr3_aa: CASSFGGFTDTQYF
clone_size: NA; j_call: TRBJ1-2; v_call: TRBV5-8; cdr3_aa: CASSTWTGGTYGYTF
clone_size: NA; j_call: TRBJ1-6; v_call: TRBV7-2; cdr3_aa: CASSLFGSSYNSPLHF
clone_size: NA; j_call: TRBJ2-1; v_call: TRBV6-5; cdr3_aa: CASSYSLGGLGEQFF
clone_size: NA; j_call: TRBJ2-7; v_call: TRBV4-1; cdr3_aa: CASSQENSRDEQYF
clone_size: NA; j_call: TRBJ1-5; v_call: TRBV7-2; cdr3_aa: CASTENAQGQPQHF
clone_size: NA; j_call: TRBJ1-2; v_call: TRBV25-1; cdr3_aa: CASSEVGSLNGYTF
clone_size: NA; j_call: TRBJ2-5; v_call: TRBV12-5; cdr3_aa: CASATGNEETQYF
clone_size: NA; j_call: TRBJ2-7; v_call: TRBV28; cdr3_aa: CASSRFRGTYEQYF
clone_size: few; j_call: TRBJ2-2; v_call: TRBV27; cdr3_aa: CASSFSSSGGRELFF
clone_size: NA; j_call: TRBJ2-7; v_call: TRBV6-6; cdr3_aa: CASSSSGERSSYEQYF
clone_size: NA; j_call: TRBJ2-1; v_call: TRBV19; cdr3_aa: CASNRDGNEQFF
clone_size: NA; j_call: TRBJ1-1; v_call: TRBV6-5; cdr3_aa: CASSTLGANTEAFF
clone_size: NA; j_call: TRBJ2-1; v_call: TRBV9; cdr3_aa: CASSPRLAGDLYNEQFF
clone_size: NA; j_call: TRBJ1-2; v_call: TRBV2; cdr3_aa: CASTAANYGYTF
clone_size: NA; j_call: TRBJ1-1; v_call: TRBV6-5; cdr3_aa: CASSYSGSGREAFF
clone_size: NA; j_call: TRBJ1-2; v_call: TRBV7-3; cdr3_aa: CASSLTQGNYGYTF
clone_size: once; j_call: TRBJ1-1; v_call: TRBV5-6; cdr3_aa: CASRWGIGEAFF
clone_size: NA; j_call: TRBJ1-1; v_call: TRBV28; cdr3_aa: CASSSRDGGTEAFF
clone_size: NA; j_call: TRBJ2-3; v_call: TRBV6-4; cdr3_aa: CASSATSGGPRTDTQYF
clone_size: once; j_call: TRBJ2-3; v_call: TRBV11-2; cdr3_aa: CASSRLSTDTQYF
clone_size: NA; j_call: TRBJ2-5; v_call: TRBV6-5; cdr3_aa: CASRDSGRAGETQYF
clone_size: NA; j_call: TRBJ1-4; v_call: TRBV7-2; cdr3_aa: CANSSNLIEKLFF
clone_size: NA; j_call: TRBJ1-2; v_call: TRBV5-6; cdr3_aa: CASSRDGPAGYTF
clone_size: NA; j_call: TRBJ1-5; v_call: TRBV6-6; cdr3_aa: CASSYSTGGQPQHF
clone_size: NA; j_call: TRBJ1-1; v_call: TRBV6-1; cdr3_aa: CASQALQGNTEAFF
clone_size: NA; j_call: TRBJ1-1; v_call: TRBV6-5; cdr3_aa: CASSYSGENTEAFF
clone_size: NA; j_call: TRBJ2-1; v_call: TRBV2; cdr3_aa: CASSEAPTRTSGRWGNEQFF
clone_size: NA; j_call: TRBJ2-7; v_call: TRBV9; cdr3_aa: CASSVGGQGPLYF
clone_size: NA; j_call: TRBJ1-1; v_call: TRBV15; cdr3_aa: CATTSRLGGTEAFF
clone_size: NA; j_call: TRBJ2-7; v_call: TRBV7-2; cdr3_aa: CASSLQGRSYEQYF
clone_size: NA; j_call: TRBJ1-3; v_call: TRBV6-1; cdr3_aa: CASSEAAGANGNTIYF